Listed below are T cell receptor beta chains from one sample, sequenced in a study of T-cell reconstitution after alpha-beta-depleted transplantation in children. TCRdb processed the PCR reads anew with MiXCR; each CDR3 protein has one entry. The sample consists of around 380,000 distinct CDR3 sequences, under 13% of them appearing once. This material consisted of PBMCs from the stem cell graft donor, taken from the stem cell graft. All receptors derive from a human donor who donated a stem cell graft to a child with acute myeloid leukemia. The conserved cysteine and the conserved F or W are not part of the CDR3 here. Fields, in order: V gene, clone size, D gene, J gene, CDR3 protein. The D gene is left open where the match is weak. Clone size, where shown, is once, few, many, or a class for clones that have expanded.

TRBV18	few	-	TRBJ2-5	ASSPEITSKETQY
TRBV20-1	few	-	TRBJ2-5	SAQDTSQETQY
TRBV5-1	-	TRBD2	TRBJ2-7	ASSQGLAGVVEQY
TRBV10-3	many	TRBD1	TRBJ2-7	AISESDRTSYEQY
TRBV20-1	few	-	TRBJ2-1	SASLGFEQF
TRBV5-5	few	TRBD1	TRBJ1-2	ASSRGQGVIYT
TRBV7-3	-	TRBD1	TRBJ2-2	ASSSDRDTGELF
TRBV5-1	few	-	TRBJ2-3	ASSYRLSETDTQY
TRBV6-1	few	-	TRBJ2-1	ASRGQRNEQF
TRBV6-6	-	-	TRBJ1-1	ASSPRDDAF
TRBV18	-	-	TRBJ1-1	ASSTPGGRGMNTEAF
TRBV20-1	few	TRBD1	TRBJ1-1	SASQPGQYAF
TRBV20-1	few	TRBD2	TRBJ2-1	SASPGGLADEQF
TRBV10-1	many	TRBD1	TRBJ2-2	ASSVRDRGVGCPGELF
TRBV20-1	few	TRBD1	TRBJ1-5	SALEKGQGTYQPQH
TRBV20-1	many	TRBD1	TRBJ2-7	SARDLTGVEQY
TRBV29-1	many	-	TRBJ2-2	SAATGNTGELF
TRBV20-1	few	-	TRBJ1-2	SASGRAGPAGYGYT
TRBV6-2/TRBV6-3	-	-	TRBJ1-5	ASSPSSYQPQH
TRBV7-2	many	-	TRBJ1-6	ASSHGRNYNSPLH
TRBV5-1	few	-	TRBJ2-3	ASSLFGFADTQY
TRBV20-1	-	-	TRBJ2-6	SAQGRGGAVSGANVLT
TRBV7-8	-	-	TRBJ1-3	ASTKNQGSSGNTIY
TRBV5-4	-	TRBD2	TRBJ2-3	ASSLAPLAGVVGTDTQY
TRBV5-6	few	-	TRBJ1-1	ASSPFTRDTEAF
TRBV6-2/TRBV6-3	few	TRBD2	TRBJ2-1	ASSYNPASGSGVDEQF
TRBV20-1	once	TRBD1	TRBJ2-2	SARDILRDSNTGELF
TRBV5-1	-	-	TRBJ2-3	ASSSYMGGDTQY
TRBV27	few	-	TRBJ1-5	ASSTWTESNQPQH
TRBV4-3	few	-	TRBJ2-7	ASSQGQETYEQY
TRBV12-3/TRBV12-4	many	TRBD1	TRBJ1-6	ASSSDRLGLH
TRBV6-5	-	-	TRBJ1-2	ASSYSEGPLDGYT
TRBV13	-	-	TRBJ2-5	ASSYRLGDFQETQY
TRBV5-1	many	-	TRBJ2-1	ASSLFYEGGVEQF
TRBV4-2	-	-	TRBJ2-1	ASGSVAYNEQF
TRBV29-1	-	-	TRBJ2-7	SVKHYPYEQY
TRBV7-2	-	-	TRBJ2-1	ASSPVTRGNEQF
TRBV20-1	many	TRBD1	TRBJ2-3	SAGTGFSADTQY
TRBV14	-	TRBD2	TRBJ2-1	ASSQVSLAANNEQF
TRBV6-5	few	TRBD1	TRBJ2-7	ASSPYRGPYEQY
TRBV11-2	few	-	TRBJ2-1	ASSPPSGTPYNEQF
TRBV29-1	many	-	TRBJ2-3	SVELGLTQY
TRBV20-1	-	-	TRBJ2-4	SAGASNAKNIQY
TRBV20-1	few	-	TRBJ1-1	SAPNWDSMNTEAF
TRBV10-3	few	TRBD1	TRBJ1-2	AISIQGETSYGYT
TRBV9	-	-	TRBJ2-1	ASSGQFEQF
TRBV7-2	few	TRBD2	TRBJ2-3	ASSTGTSGRSDTQY
TRBV20-1	-	-	TRBJ2-1	SAIFKEQF
TRBV5-1	many	-	TRBJ2-2	ASSPGTNTGELF
TRBV20-1	many	-	TRBJ1-6	SARGDFTLH
TRBV11-1	few	-	TRBJ1-5	ASSFVGRSGLSNQPQH
TRBV29-1	-	-	TRBJ1-4	SVRGFRGEKLF